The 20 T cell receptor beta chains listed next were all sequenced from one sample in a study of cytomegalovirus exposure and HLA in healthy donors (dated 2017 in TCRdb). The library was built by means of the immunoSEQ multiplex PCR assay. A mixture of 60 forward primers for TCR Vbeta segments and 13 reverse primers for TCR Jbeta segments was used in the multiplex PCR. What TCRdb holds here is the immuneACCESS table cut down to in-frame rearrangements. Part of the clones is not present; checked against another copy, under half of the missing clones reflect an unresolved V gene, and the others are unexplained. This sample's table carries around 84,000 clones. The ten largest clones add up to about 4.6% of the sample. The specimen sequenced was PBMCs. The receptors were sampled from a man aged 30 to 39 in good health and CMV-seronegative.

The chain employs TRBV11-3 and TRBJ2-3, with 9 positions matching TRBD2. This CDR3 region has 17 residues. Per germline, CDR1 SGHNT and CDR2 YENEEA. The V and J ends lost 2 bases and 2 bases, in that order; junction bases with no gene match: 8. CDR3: CASSLRLAGSLTDTQYF. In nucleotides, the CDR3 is TGTGCCAGCAGCTTAAGGCTAGCGGGATCCCTCACAGATACGCAGTATTTT.

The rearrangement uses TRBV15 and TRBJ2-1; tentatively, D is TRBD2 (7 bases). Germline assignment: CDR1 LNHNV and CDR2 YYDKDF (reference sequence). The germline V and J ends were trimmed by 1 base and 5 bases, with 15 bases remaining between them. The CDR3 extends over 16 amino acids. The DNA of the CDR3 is TGTGCCACCAGCAGAGTTAAGGGGGGGCGGAACAATGAGCAGTTCTTC. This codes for CATSRVKGGRNNEQFF. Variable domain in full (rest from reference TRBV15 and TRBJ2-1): DAMVIQNPRYQVTQFGKPVTLSCSQTLNHNVMYWYQQKSSQAPKLLFHYYDKDFNNEADTPDNFQSRRPNTSFCFLDIRSPGLGDTAMYLCATSRVKGGRNNEQFFGPGTRLTVL.

The CDR3 reads CAIKTSGNNNEQFF. The CDR3 DNA follows: TGTGCCATCAAGACTAGCGGGAACAACAATGAGCAGTTCTTC. The rearrangement joins TRBV10-3 to TRBJ2-1; 11 bases line up with TRBD2. The CDR3 extends over 14 amino acids. J lost 5 bases, V lost 7 bases, and 4 bases had no gene match. In germline, CDR1 is ENHRY, CDR2 SYGVKD.

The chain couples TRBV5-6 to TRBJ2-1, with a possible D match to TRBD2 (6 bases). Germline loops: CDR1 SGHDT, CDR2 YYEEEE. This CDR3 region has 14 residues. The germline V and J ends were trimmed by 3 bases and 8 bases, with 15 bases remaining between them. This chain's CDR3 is CASSWGVGGDEQFF. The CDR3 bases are TGTGCCAGCAGCTGGGGTGTGGGCGGGGATGAGCAGTTCTTC. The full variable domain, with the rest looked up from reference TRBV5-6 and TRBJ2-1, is DAGVTQSPTHLIKTRGQQVTLRCSPKSGHDTVSWYQQALGQGPQFIFQYYEEEERQRGNFPDRFSGHQFPNYSSELNVNALLLGDSALYLCASSWGVGGDEQFFGPGTRLTVL.

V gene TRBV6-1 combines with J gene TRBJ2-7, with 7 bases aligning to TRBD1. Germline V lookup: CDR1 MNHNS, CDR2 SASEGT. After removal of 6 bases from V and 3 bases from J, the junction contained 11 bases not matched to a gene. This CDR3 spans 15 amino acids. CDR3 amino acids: CASSRGQPFDYEQYF. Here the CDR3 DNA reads TGTGCCAGCAGCAGGGGACAGCCATTTGACTACGAGCAGTACTTC.

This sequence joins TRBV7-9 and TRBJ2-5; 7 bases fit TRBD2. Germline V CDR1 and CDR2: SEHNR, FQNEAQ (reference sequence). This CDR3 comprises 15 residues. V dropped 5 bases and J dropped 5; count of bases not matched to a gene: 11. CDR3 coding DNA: TGTGCCAGCAGCCCGACGGGGAGGGGAGGTGAGACCCAGTACTTC. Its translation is CASSPTGRGGETQYF.

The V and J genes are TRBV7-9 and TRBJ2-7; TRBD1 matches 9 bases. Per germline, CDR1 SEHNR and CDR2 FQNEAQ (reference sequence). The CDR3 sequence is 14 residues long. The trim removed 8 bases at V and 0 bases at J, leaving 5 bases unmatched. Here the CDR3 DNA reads TGTGCCAGCGGGGACAGGGCTAGCTCCTACGAGCAGTACTTC. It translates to CASGDRASSYEQYF.

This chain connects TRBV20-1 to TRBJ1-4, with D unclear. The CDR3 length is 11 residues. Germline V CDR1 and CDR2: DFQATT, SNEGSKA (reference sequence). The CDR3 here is CSAPLNEKLFF. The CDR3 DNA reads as TGCAGCGCCCCACTAAACGAAAAACTGTTTTTT.

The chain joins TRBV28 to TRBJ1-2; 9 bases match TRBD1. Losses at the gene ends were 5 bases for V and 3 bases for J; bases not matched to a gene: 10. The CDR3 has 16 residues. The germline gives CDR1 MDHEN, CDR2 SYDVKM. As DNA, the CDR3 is TGTGCCAGCAGTCCTCCCGGACAGGGGAGTCACTATGGCTACACCTTC. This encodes CASSPPGQGSHYGYTF.

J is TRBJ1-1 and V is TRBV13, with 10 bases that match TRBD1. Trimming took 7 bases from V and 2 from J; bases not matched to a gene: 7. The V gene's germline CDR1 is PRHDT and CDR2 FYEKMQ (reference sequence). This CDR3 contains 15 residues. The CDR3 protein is CASTTGGHLNTEAFF. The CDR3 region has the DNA TGTGCCAGCACGACAGGGGGCCATCTTAACACTGAAGCTTTCTTT.

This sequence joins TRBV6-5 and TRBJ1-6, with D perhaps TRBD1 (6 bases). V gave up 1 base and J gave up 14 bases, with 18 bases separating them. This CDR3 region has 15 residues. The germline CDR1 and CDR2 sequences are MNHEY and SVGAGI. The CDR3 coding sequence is TGTGCCAGCAGTTACTTGGCAGGGAAGGGGGGGTCCCTCCACTTT. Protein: CASSYLAGKGGSLHF.

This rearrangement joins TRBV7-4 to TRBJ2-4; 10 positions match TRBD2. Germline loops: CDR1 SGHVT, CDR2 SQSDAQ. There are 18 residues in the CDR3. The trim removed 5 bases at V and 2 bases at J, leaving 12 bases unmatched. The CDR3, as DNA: TGTGCCAGCAGCCCGCCGCTAGCGGGAGAAAACCCCAAAAACATTCAGTACTTC. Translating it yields CASSPPLAGENPKNIQYF.

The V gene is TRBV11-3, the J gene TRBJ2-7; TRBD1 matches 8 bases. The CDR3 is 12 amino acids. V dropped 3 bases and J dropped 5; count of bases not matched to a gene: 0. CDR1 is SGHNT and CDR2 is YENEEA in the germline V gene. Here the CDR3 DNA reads TGTGCCAGCAGCTTGGACAGGGACGAGCAGTACTTC. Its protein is CASSLDRDEQYF.

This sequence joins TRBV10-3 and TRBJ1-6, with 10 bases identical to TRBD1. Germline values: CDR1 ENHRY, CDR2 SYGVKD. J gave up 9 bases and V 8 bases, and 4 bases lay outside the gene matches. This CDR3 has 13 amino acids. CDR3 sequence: CAIGTGDFSPLHF. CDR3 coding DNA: TGTGCCATCGGGACAGGGGATTTTTCACCCCTCCACTTT.

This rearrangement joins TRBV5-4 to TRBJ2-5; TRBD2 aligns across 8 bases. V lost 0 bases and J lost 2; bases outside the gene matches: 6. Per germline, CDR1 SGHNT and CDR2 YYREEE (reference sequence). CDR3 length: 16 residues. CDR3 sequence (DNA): TGTGCCAGCAGCTTGGGGGGTGCTAGCGGGCAAGAGACCCAGTACTTC. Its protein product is CASSLGGASGQETQYF.

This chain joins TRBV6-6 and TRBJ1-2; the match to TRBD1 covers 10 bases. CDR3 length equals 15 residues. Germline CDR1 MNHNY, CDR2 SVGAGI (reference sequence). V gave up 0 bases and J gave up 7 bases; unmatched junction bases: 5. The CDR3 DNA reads TGTGCCAGCAGTTACTCGGGACAGGGGAGTGGTGGCTACACCTTC. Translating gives CASSYSGQGSGGYTF.

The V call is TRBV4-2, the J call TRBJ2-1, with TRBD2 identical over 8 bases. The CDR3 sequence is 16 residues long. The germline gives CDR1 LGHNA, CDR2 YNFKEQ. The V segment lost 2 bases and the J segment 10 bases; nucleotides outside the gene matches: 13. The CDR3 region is CASSQRGKAGAVEQFF. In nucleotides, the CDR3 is TGTGCCAGCAGCCAACGCGGCAAAGCGGGAGCTGTCGAGCAGTTCTTC.

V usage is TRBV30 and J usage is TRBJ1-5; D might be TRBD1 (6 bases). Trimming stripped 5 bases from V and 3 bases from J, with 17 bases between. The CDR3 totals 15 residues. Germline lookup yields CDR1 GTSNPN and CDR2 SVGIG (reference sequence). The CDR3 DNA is TGTGCCTGGGCCCCGGGACACCTTCCCAATCAGCCCCAGCATTTT. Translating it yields CAWAPGHLPNQPQHF.

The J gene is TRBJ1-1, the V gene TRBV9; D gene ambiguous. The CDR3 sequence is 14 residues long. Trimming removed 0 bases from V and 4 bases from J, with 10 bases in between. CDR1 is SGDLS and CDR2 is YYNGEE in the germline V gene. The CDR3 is CASSVARSFTEAFF. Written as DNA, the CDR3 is TGTGCCAGCAGCGTAGCGAGGTCTTTCACTGAAGCTTTCTTT.

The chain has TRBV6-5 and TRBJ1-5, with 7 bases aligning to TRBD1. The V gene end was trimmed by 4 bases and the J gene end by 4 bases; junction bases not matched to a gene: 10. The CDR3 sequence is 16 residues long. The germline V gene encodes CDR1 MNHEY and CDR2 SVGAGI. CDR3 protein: CASSLIYPGQNQPQHF. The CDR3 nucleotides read TGTGCCAGCAGTTTGATATACCCGGGACAGAATCAGCCCCAGCATTTT.